This TCR beta chain is from a study of regulatory T cells in long-lasting Graves disease. General study points: Persistent patients had more shared public clonotypes (under 3,000) than new patients (roughly 900).

This clonotype showed up many times. The antigen is undetermined. The CDR3 extends over 13 amino acids. Germline-derived CDR1 and CDR2 are SGHRS and YFSETQ. Trimming took off 3 bases at V and 4 bases at J, with 9 bases between the two ends. Through Arm-PCR of CDR3 regions and iRepertoire HTBI primers, TCR beta libraries were built. TCRdb ran MiXCR on the multiplex PCR reads and lists one entry per CDR3 protein. There are 530,000 or so distinct CDR3 sequences in the sample; 16% occur only once, and about 11% lies in the top ten. Indicated time point: newly diagnosed GD, antithyroid drugs for less than 3 months. Researchers made the TCR library from RNA that was extracted from PBMCs. These records were also assigned to another study, of T cells in Graves' hyperthyroidism and ophthalmopathy. As that study records: Diagnoses were established using clinical symptoms, serum thyroxine and TRAb, thyroid ultrasound and orbital computed tomography. In the first-round RT-PCR of the TCR CDR3, the HTBI primer set was used. Among thyroid clonotypes expanded above 0.001, most also appeared in blood.

V usage is TRBV5-1 and J usage is TRBJ2-3; no reliable D call. The receptor's source is a man aged 18 to 35 with Graves disease. The sequences come from peripheral blood mononuclear cells (PBMCs), collected at new diagnosis, from a patient treated with antithyroid drugs. The CDR3 sequence: CASSYVPSDTQYF. The CDR3, as DNA: TGCGCCAGCAGCTATGTCCCTTCAGATACGCAGTATTTT.